Listed here are 7 T cell receptor beta chains from one sample, sequenced in a study of CXCR3-negative and CXCR3-positive naive CD8 T cells. cDNA libraries for TRB were generated by 5' RACE incorporating UMI labels. TCRdb re-called the 5' RACE reads and catalogs CDR3 proteins one per entry, DNA excluded. This sample's table has 150,000 to 180,000 distinct CDR3 sequences. Overall study findings and caveats: Comparison of naive cells showed more hydrophobic TRB CDR3s in CXCR3-positive than in CXCR3-negative naive cells.

Their antigens are not known. The sample comprised naive CXCR3+ CD8+ T cells from blood. The subset here: CD45RO-CCR7+CD27+CD95- naive CD8+ T cells expressing CXCR3 (TNR3+). These TCRs come from a human donor in good health. Some clones in this sample may be carry-over from other donors' samples.

V usage is TRBV12-3 or TRBV12-4 and J usage is TRBJ1-2. This CDR3 spans 13 amino acids. CDR3 in amino acids: CASSFVPNYGYTF.

This rearrangement joins TRBV15 to TRBJ1-5; TCRdb returns TRBD1, unconfirmable since there is no DNA. Germline V gives CDR1 LNHNV, CDR2 YYDKDF (reference sequence). This CDR3 is built from 16 residues. The CDR3 protein is CATSIGTGEFNQPQHF.

The chain uses TRBV15 and TRBJ2-3; checking the TCRdb D call of TRBD2 is not possible without DNA. The germline V gene encodes CDR1 LNHNV and CDR2 YYDKDF (reference sequence). The length of the CDR3 is 14 residues. Here the CDR3 reads CATSSREGTDTQYF.

The chain uses TRBV4-3 and TRBJ2-7; the TCRdb call, TRBD1, lacks DNA for checking. The germline CDR1 and CDR2 sequences are LGHNA and YSLEER. The CDR3 length is 16 residues. The CDR3 is CASSQDAGLGTYEQYF.

The CDR3: CASSGWTAEETQYF. V gene TRBV5-1 combines with J gene TRBJ2-5. Per the germline V gene, CDR1 is SGHRS and CDR2 is YFSETQ. This CDR3 is built from 14 residues. Full variable domain (outside the CDR3, taken from reference TRBV5-1 and TRBJ2-5): KAGVTQTPRYLIKTRGQQVTLSCSPISGHRSVSWYQQTPGQGLQFLFEYFSETQRNKGNFPGRFSGRQFSNSRSEMNVSTLELGDSALYLCASSGWTAEETQYFGPGTRLLVL.

The rearrangement joins TRBV13 to TRBJ2-6; TCRdb picks TRBD1, but there is no DNA to check that call. The CDR3 loop spans 16 amino acids. In germline, CDR1 is PRHDT, CDR2 FYEKMQ (reference sequence). The CDR3 sequence: CASSDTGASGANVLTF.

The V gene is TRBV7-8, the J gene TRBJ2-7; TCRdb proposes TRBD1, but this gene call is untestable without DNA. The CDR3 sequence is 15 residues long. The germline V gene encodes CDR1 SGHVS and CDR2 FQNEAQ. The CDR3 loop reads CASRDLTGGGYEQYF. Based on the CDR3 plus reference TRBV7-8 and TRBJ2-7, the full variable domain is GAGVSQSPRYKVAKRGQDVALRCDPISGHVSLFWYQQALGQGPEFLTYFQNEAQLDKSGLPSDRFFAERPEGSVSTLKIQRTQQEDSAVYLCASRDLTGGGYEQYFGPGTRLTVT.